Listed below are T cell receptor beta chains from one sample, sequenced in a study of blood T cell repertoires in COVID-19. Some clones are missing from TCRdb's copy, which holds only in-frame ones; the method was immunoSEQ multiplex PCR. The sample shows 66,000 or so clones, about 86% of them seen only once. Sequenced material: peripheral blood. The receptors were gathered from a middle-aged man with active COVID-19. Each CDR3 is given with its conserved first and last residue.

v_call	j_call	cdr3_aa
TRBV6-2/TRBV6-3	TRBJ1-3	CASSQLSTGSGNTIYF
TRBV5-4	TRBJ2-6	CASRAEGYGANVLTF
TRBV18	TRBJ1-1	CASSEGQPRGAFF
TRBV9	TRBJ2-3	CASSVGPSTSTDTQYF
TRBV7-9	TRBJ1-1	CASSLGHSGGNTEAFF
TRBV5-1	TRBJ2-1	CASSSAVPGLAGDYEQFF
TRBV5-5	TRBJ1-6	CASSLDRVRSPLHF
TRBV2	TRBJ2-1	CASSETSGRDPYEQFF
TRBV11-2	TRBJ2-7	CASSLDTGLAAKYF
TRBV9	TRBJ2-1	CASSPPSGGPNEQFF
TRBV11-2	TRBJ2-2	CASSLWTTSGELFF
TRBV6-5	TRBJ1-3	CASRRQGAGGNTIYF
TRBV5-1	TRBJ2-1	CASSSGSGRRSNEQFF
TRBV11-3	TRBJ1-1	CASSLEESTEAFF
TRBV5-6	TRBJ2-7	CASSPKGFSSYEQYF
TRBV7-2	TRBJ2-2	CASSSSGRNTGELFF
TRBV11-2	TRBJ2-1	CASSSGLEQFF
TRBV29-1	TRBJ1-6	CSVSVREGSPLHF
TRBV7-8	TRBJ2-3	CASSFHGTDTQYF
TRBV5-1	TRBJ2-7	CASSLMGQGSYEQYF
TRBV28	TRBJ1-4	CASRGGGVLIKLFF
TRBV3-1/TRBV3-2	TRBJ2-7	CASSPSRLDGNEQYF
TRBV19	TRBJ2-2	CASRRSGEAGELFF
TRBV18	TRBJ1-2	CASSPLSQGIGNGYTF
TRBV9	TRBJ2-2	CASGRASLNTGELFF
TRBV11-3	TRBJ2-5	CASSLGSSGGQETQYF
TRBV2	TRBJ2-1	CASSKGTSTNEQFF
TRBV12-3/TRBV12-4	TRBJ2-7	CASSLTVYEQYF
TRBV25-1	TRBJ1-4	CASSRSGTGEEKLFF
TRBV9	TRBJ1-6	CASSSRDRNSPLHF
TRBV27	TRBJ1-1	CASSSPGNTEAFF
TRBV7-9	TRBJ1-2	CASSWDRAGYTF
TRBV2	TRBJ1-3	CASTGQIFLSGNTIYF
TRBV2	TRBJ1-4	CASSEAEAGGGKLFF
TRBV4-1	TRBJ2-7	CASSQTSSGGYEQYF
TRBV7-2	TRBJ2-1	CASSSLGLAGSNEQFF
TRBV5-1	TRBJ1-6	CASRPGDLWSTYNSPLHF
TRBV15	TRBJ1-2	CATRGTGELSYGYTF
TRBV7-9	TRBJ2-1	CASSLGQSPSYNEQFF
TRBV5-6	TRBJ1-5	CASSETGGGQPQHF
TRBV3-1/TRBV3-2	TRBJ1-2	CASSQLQNYGYTF
TRBV6-6	TRBJ2-1	CASSSGQGRMQFF
TRBV27	TRBJ2-1	CASTLRGLANNEQFF
TRBV4-1	TRBJ1-5	CASSQRTGGYSNQPQHF
TRBV3-1/TRBV3-2	TRBJ2-1	CASSQAAGHQDYYYNEQFF
TRBV6-5	TRBJ2-1	CASRSSGRASNEQFF
TRBV30	TRBJ1-1	CAWGTGTGSTEAFF
TRBV18	TRBJ1-1	CASSPPSVNTEAFF
TRBV6-5	TRBJ2-3	CASRLQGSSTDTQYF
TRBV10-2	TRBJ1-1	CASHFAGTGEAEAFF
TRBV7-6	TRBJ2-3	CASSLGLAGGADTQYF
TRBV23-1	TRBJ1-1	CASSYRLHLQGAGSNTEAFF
TRBV29-1	TRBJ2-2	CSVEEAGANTGELFF
TRBV12-3/TRBV12-4	TRBJ1-6	CASKQTTFRPLHF
TRBV5-1	TRBJ1-3	CASSLEHPGNTIYF
TRBV19	TRBJ1-2	CASSLQGDANYGYTF
TRBV27	TRBJ1-1	CASTKTEAFF
TRBV4-1	TRBJ1-2	CASSQHTSGGGYGYTF
TRBV14	TRBJ1-3	CASSQDLGRTPDSGNTIYF